Included here is one TCR beta chain sequence, with context. Its antigen specificity is not known. No base quality values were provided; no much bigger clone lies one nucleotide off. The CDR3 covers 15 residues, taking in both the cysteine and the phenylalanine. The entry retains the CDR3 DNA only, 45 bases that are in frame from base 1. V loses 7 bases at its end and J loses 4 bases; junction bases beyond the gene matches: 7. The germline V gene yields MGHDK for CDR1 and SYGVNS for CDR2. The source of the sample is a study of regulatory T cells in long-lasting Graves disease (dated by TCRdb to about 2021). Broadly, across the study: Persistent Graves' disease was defined as antithyroid drug treatment for over 5 years with persistently positive TSH receptor autoantibodies. Patients with persistent Graves' disease were compared with patients with newly diagnosed Graves' disease using TCR sequencing and RNA sequencing of peripheral blood. In the clinical cohort, patients with persistent Graves' disease had used antithyroid drugs for an average of approximately eleven years. A total of about 33 samples underwent TCR sequencing: around 13 from persistent and some 20 from newly diagnosed Graves' disease patients. The study was registered as a clinical trial and conducted in China. The study at large found these results: Sequencing and analysis were limited to the TCR beta chain. Compared with newly diagnosed patients, patients with persistent Graves' disease had lower TCR Shannon entropy and fewer highly expanded clones, which suggests clonal expansion. Preferential use of TRBV28, TRBJ1-2 and TRBJ2-5 was observed in persistent disease, whereas TRBV20-1 and TRBJ2-1 were favored in newly diagnosed disease. The study examined only peripheral blood because the primary lesion, thyroid tissue, could not be accessed. As a limitation, the authors acknowledged that the small sample size may reduce accuracy. More public clonotypes were shared among persistent patients (roughly 3,000) than among newly diagnosed patients (roughly 1,000).

The sample's time point label, decoded: persistent/refractory GD, antithyroid drugs over 5 years with positive TRAb. RNA was extracted from PBMCs in TRIzol for both TCR sequencing and RNA sequencing. Graves' disease was diagnosed according to American Thyroid Association guidelines. Recruitment of patients was carried out at an endocrinology department in Xi'an, China. Each patient gave roughly 10 milliliters of peripheral blood, collected in an EDTA anticoagulant tube. Ficoll Paque Plus density gradient separation was used to isolate PBMCs, and no further T cell sorting was done. An Agilent 2100 Bioanalyzer and agarose gel were used to check RNA quality, while a NanoDrop 2000 measured RNA concentration. Library preparation used multiplex PCR. Reads for this sample came from an Illumina HiSeq 4000. To build TCR beta libraries, CDR3 regions were amplified by Arm-PCR using iRepertoire HTBI primers. Gel purification was performed on PCR products prior to sequencing. In the paper's pipeline: A total of around 66 TRBV and approximately 15 TRBJ segments were identified across samples and were used for gene usage analysis of CDR3 amino acid clonotypes. COPE and FqMerger were used to merge the filtered high-quality paired reads into contigs. BLAST was used to align contigs to IMGT TRBV, TRBD and TRBJ reference genes, with CDR3 defined following IMGT. Clonotypes above 0.1% frequency were classified as highly expanded clones. Shannon entropy served as the measure of repertoire diversity, while the Gini coefficient captured V-J evenness. A clonotype found in more than one individual was treated as public. TCRdb handled the public reads itself, with Q25 trimming in fastp and clone calling in MiXCR, and kept productive beta chains. Each entry merges the rows of one CDR3 protein and shows their most common DNA and genes. These V and J calls rely on TCRdb rather than the paper's analysis. The sample contains under 500,000 distinct CDR3 sequences, less than 25% of them found a single time. Clones ranked in the top ten supply around 21% of the sample.

The input for sequencing was peripheral blood mononuclear cells (PBMCs), taken when the disease was refractory, from a patient treated with antithyroid drugs. The chain is made from TRBV25-1 and TRBJ1-4, and 9 junction bases match TRBD1. This sequence originates from a female donor with Graves disease. DNA sequence: TGTGCCAGCACCGGGACAGGGCCCTATAATGAAAAACTGTTTTTT. This yields the protein CASTGTGPYNEKLFF.